One and the same sample provided the 6 T cell receptor beta chains below, sequenced in a study of blood T cell repertoires in COVID-19. Only in-frame clones appear in the TCRdb table, and some are missing; sequencing was by immunoSEQ multiplex PCR. The sample comprises 200,000 to 300,000 clones, 84% of which are singletons, and about 4% rests with the top ten. The sequenced sample consisted of peripheral blood. The source is a man aged 45-65 years with acute or convalescent COVID-19.

The V gene is TRBV12-5, the J gene TRBJ2-3; 16 bases fit TRBD2. V lost 7 bases and J lost 3; bases outside the gene matches: 4. The CDR3 contains 16 residues. The germline gives CDR1 LGHNT, CDR2 FRNRAP. CDR3 residues: CASDLGLAGGTDTQYF. CDR3 coding DNA: TGTGCTAGTGACCTGGGACTAGCGGGGGGGACAGATACGCAGTATTTT.

This chain joins TRBV6-1 and TRBJ1-3; D is uncertain. Germline lookup yields CDR1 MNHNS and CDR2 SASEGT. The length of the CDR3 is 15 residues. V dropped 3 bases and J dropped 1 base, with 10 bases sitting between them. Written as DNA, the CDR3 is TGTGCCAGCAGTGATAACATAAAATCTGGAAACACCATATATTTT. It yields the protein CASSDNIKSGNTIYF.

This clone was observed once. V and J are TRBV12-3 or TRBV12-4 and TRBJ2-7, with D possibly matching TRBD1 (5 bases). V lost 1 base and J 6 bases, leaving 7 bases between the germline ends. This CDR3 has 12 residues. CDR3 DNA sequence: TGTGCCAGCAGTTTAGGAAGGGGCGAGCAGTACTTC. Protein product: CASSLGRGEQYF.

The J gene is TRBJ2-7, the V gene TRBV19; 11 bases fit TRBD1. This CDR3 has 15 residues. V was pared by 6 bases and J by 5 bases, with 9 bases of the junction left unmatched. Germline values: CDR1 LNHDA, CDR2 SQIVND (reference sequence). The CDR3 region has the DNA TGTGCCAGTAGCCAAACCGGGACAGGGGGTGACGAGCAGTACTTC. It yields the protein CASSQTGTGGDEQYF.

The chain has TRBV14 and TRBJ1-6; a possible D gene is TRBD1 (5 bases). The germline V gene has CDR1 SGHDN and CDR2 FVKESK. V was trimmed by 1 base and J by 10 bases, leaving 14 bases between them. The length of the CDR3 is 15 residues. The CDR3 DNA reads as TGTGCCAGCAGCCAAGTCCTCGGGGGAGGCTCACCCCTCCACTTT. Its protein is CASSQVLGGGSPLHF.

V gene TRBV2 combines with J gene TRBJ2-7; 7 bases match TRBD1. The CDR3 contains 15 residues. CDR1 and CDR2 (germline): SNHLY, FYNNEI. Germline trimming cut 5 bases from V and 3 bases from J; bases unmatched to any gene: 10. The CDR3 is CASSSRDREDYEQYF. The CDR3 DNA is TGTGCCAGCAGTAGCCGGGACAGAGAAGACTACGAGCAGTACTTC.